Sequencing of this TCR beta chain was carried out in a study of cytomegalovirus exposure and HLA in healthy donors. The CDR3 extends over 16 amino acids. V lost 1 base to trimming and J lost 2 bases; unmatched junction nucleotides: 5. From germline, CDR1 is LGHNA and CDR2 YSLEER. In regard to this clone: Its antigen remains unknown.

Whole-study findings and limits: The study dropped some indistinguishable V segments, TRBV6-2 and TRBV6-3 among them.

In the PCR, 60 Vbeta and 13 Jbeta primers were used. Profiled with immunoSEQ multiplex PCR; TCRdb holds only in-frame clones, not every one. In total, the table holds 100,000 to 150,000 clones. While unrecorded immune exposures were likely, the donors were nominally healthy when sampled. The TCR comes from a man aged 25 to 40 in good health and CMV-seronegative. The specimen sequenced was PBMCs. The chain carries TRBV4-3 and TRBJ2-7, with 10 bases fitting TRBD2. The CDR3 region has the DNA TGCGCCAGCAGCCAAGTACTAGCGGGATTCCCCTACGAGCAGTACTTC. Its protein product is CASSQVLAGFPYEQYF.